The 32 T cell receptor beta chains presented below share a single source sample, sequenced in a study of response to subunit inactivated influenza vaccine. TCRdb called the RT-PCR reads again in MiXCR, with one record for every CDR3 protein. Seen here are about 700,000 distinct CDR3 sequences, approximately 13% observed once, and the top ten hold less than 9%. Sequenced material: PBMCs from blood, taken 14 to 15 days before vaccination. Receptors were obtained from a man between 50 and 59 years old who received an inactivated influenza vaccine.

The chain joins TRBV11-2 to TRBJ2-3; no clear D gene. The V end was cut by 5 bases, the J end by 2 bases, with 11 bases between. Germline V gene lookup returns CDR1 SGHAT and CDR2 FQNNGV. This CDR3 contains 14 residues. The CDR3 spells CASSHGPYTDTQYF. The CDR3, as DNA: TGTGCCAGCAGCCATGGGCCTTACACAGATACGCAGTATTTT.

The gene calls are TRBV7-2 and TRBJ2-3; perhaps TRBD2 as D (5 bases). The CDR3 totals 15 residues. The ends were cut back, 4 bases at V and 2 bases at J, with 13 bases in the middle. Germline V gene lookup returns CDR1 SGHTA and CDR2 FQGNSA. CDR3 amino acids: CASSSPGSLTDTQYF. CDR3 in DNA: TGTGCCAGCAGCTCACCGGGATCCCTCACAGATACGCAGTATTTT.

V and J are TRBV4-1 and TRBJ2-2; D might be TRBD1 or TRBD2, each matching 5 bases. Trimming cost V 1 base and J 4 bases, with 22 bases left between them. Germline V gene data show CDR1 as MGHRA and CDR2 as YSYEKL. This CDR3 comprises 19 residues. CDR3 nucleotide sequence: TGCGCCAGCAGCCAAGGGCGGTGGCGAGGGGCGCGGACCACCGGGGAGCTGTTTTTT. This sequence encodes CASSQGRWRGARTTGELFF.

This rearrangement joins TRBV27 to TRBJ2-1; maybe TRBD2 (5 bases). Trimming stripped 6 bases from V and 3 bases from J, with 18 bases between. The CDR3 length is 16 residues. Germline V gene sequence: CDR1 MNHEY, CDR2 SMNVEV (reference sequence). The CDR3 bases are TGTGCCAGCAGCGCTCCTACGGACTCTCTCTACAATGAGCAGTTCTTC. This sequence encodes CASSAPTDSLYNEQFF.

The CDR3 sequence: CSAAGTSVSYNEQFF. The CDR3, as DNA: TGCAGCGCCGCCGGGACTAGCGTCTCCTACAATGAGCAGTTCTTC. The chain recombines TRBV29-1 with TRBJ2-1, with 10 bases that match TRBD2. Germline V gene data show CDR1 as SQVTM and CDR2 as ANQGSEA. Trimming at V came to 7 bases and at J to 0 bases, leaving 6 bases not matched to a gene. CDR3 length: 15 amino acids.

CDR3 nucleotide sequence: TGTGCCATCAGTGATCTTGCAGGCCGGGAGACCCAGTACTTC. It is translated as CAISDLAGRETQYF. The chain joins TRBV10-3 to TRBJ2-5; D not resolved. Germline V gene lookup returns CDR1 ENHRY and CDR2 SYGVKD. The V end lost 3 bases, the J end lost 5 bases, and 13 bases lay between the germline ends. The CDR3 has 14 amino acids.

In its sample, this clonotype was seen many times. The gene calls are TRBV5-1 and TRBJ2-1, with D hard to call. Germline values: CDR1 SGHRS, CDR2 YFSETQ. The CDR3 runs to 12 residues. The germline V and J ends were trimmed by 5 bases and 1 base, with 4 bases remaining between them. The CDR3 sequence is CASRESYNEQFF. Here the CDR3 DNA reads TGCGCCAGCAGGGAATCCTACAATGAGCAGTTCTTC.

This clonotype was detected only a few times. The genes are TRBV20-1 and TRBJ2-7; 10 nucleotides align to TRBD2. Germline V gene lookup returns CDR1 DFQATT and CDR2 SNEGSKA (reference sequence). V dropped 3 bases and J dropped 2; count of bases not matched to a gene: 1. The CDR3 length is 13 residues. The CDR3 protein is CSASGTSAYEQYF. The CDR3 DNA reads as TGCAGTGCTAGTGGGACTAGCGCCTACGAGCAGTACTTC.

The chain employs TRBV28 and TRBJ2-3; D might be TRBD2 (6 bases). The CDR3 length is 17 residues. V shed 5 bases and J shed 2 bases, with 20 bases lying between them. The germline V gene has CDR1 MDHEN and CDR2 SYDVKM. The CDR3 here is CASSPSPGGKDTDTQYF. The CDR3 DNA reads TGTGCCAGCAGTCCGTCCCCCGGAGGGAAGGACACAGATACGCAGTATTTT.

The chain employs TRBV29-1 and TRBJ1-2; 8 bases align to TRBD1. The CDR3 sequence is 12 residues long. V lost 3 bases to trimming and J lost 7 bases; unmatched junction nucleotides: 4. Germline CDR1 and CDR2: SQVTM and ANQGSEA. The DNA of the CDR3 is TGCAGCGTTGACGAACAGGGGGTTGGCTACACCTTC. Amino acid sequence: CSVDEQGVGYTF.

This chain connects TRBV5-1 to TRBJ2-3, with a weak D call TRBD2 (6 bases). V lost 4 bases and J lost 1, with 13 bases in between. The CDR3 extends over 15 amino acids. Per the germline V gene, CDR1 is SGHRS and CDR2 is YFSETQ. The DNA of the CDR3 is TGCGCCAGCAGCGAAGCTTGGGGGGGCACAGATACGCAGTATTTT. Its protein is CASSEAWGGTDTQYF.

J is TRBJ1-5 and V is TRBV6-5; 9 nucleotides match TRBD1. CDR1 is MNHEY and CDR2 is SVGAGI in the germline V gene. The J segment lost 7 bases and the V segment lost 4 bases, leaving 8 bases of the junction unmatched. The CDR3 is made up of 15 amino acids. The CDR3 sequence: CASSSGQGWGQPQHF. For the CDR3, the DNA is TGTGCCAGCAGTTCGGGACAGGGTTGGGGACAGCCCCAGCATTTT.

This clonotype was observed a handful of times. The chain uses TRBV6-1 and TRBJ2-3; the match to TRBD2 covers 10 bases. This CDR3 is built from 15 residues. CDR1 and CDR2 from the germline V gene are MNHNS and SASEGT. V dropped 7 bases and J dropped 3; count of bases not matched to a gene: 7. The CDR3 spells CASKERGGRTDTQYF. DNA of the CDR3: TGTGCCAGCAAAGAGCGGGGGGGCCGGACAGATACGCAGTATTTT.

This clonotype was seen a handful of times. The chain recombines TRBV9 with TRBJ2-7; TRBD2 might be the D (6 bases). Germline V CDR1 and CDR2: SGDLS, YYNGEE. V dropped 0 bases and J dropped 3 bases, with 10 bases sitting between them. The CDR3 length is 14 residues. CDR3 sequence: CASSVGGEYYEQYF. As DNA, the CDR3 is TGTGCCAGCAGCGTAGGCGGGGAATACTACGAGCAGTACTTC.

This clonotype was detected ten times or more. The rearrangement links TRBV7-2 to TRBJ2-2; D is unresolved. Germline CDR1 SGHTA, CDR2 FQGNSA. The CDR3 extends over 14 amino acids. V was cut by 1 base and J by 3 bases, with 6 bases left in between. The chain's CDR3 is CASSLGGYTGELFF. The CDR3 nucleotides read TGTGCCAGCAGCTTAGGGGGTTACACCGGGGAGCTGTTTTTT.

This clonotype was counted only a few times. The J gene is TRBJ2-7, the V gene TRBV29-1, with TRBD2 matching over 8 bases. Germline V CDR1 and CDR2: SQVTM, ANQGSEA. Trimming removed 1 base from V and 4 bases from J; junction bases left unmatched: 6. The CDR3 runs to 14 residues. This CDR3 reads CSVEAREGGYEQYF. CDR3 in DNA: TGCAGCGTTGAAGCCCGGGAGGGAGGGTACGAGCAGTACTTC.

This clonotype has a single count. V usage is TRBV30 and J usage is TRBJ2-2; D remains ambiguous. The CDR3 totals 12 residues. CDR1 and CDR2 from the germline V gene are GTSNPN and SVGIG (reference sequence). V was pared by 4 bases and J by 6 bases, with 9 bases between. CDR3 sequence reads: CAWNAPSGELFF. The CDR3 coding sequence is TGTGCCTGGAACGCCCCCTCCGGGGAGCTGTTTTTT.

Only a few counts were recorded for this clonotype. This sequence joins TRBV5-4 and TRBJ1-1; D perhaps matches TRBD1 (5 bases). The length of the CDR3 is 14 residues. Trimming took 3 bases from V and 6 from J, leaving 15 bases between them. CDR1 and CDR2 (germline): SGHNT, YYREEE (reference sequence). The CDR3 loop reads CASSWGTRGAEAFF. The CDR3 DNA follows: TGTGCCAGCAGCTGGGGGACGCGGGGGGCTGAAGCTTTCTTT.

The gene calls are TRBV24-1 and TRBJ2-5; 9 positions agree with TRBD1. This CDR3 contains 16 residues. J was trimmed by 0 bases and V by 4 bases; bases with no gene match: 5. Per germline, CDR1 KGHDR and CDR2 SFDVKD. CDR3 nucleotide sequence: TGTGCCACCAGTGAGCCCGGACAGGGGCACCAAGAGACCCAGTACTTC. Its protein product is CATSEPGQGHQETQYF.

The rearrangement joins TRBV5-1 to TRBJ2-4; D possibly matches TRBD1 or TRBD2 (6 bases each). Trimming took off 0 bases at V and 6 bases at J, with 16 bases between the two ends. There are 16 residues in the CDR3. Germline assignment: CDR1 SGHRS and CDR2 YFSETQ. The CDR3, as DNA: TGCGCCAGCAGCTTGGAACGGGGGCCACCGGGAAACATTCAGTACTTC. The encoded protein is CASSLERGPPGNIQYF.

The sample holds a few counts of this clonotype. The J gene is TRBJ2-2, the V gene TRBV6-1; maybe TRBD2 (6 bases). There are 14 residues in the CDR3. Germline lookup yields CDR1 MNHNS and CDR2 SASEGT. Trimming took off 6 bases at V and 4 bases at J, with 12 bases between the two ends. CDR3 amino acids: CASSRGTSTGELFF. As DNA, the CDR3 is TGTGCCAGCAGCCGCGGGACTTCCACCGGGGAGCTGTTTTTT.

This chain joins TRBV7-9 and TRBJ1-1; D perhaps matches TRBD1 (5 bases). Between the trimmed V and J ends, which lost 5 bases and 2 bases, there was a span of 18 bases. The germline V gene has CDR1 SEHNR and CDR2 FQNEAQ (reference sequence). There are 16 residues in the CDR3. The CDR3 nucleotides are TGTGCCAGCAGCCCCCTCCCGGGGCAGGCCAACACTGAAGCTTTCTTT. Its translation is CASSPLPGQANTEAFF.

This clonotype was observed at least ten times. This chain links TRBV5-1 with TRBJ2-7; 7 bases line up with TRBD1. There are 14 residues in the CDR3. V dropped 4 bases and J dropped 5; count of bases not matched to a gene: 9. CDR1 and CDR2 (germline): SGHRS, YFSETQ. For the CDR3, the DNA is TGCGCCAGCAGCATCGGACAGGTAGTCCACGAGCAGTACTTC. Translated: CASSIGQVVHEQYF.

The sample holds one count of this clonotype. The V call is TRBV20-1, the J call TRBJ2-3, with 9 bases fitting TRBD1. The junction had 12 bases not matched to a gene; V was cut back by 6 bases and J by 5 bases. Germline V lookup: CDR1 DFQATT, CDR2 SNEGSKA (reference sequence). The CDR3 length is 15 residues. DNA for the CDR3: TGCAGTGCCTCCCCCGGGACAGGGAGCTTAGATACGCAGTATTTT. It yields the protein CSASPGTGSLDTQYF.

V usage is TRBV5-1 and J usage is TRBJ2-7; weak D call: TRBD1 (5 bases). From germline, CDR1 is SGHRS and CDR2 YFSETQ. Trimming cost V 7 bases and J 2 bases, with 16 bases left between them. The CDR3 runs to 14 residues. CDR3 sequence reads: CASRDRSTTYEQYF. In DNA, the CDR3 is TGCGCCAGCCGAGACAGAAGCACGACCTACGAGCAGTACTTC.

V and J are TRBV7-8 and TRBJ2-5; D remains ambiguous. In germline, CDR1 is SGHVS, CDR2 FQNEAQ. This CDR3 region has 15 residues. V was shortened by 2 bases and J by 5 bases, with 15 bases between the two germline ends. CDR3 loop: CASSLKGGSWETQYF. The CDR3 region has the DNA TGTGCCAGCAGCTTAAAGGGCGGCTCATGGGAGACCCAGTACTTC.

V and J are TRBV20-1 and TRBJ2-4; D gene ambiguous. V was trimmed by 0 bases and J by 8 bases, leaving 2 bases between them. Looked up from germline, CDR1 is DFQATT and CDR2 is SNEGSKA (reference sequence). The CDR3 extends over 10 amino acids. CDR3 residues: CSARDDIQYF. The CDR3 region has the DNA TGCAGTGCTAGAGATGACATTCAGTACTTC.

CDR3 sequence reads: CASSQQPGLAAQETQYF. The CDR3 DNA is TGTGCCAGCAGTCAACAACCGGGACTAGCGGCCCAAGAGACCCAGTACTTC. The chain is built from TRBV12-3 or TRBV12-4 and TRBJ2-5; 11 nucleotides line up with TRBD2. This CDR3 spans 17 amino acids. Losses at the gene ends were 5 bases for V and 1 base for J; bases not matched to a gene: 9.

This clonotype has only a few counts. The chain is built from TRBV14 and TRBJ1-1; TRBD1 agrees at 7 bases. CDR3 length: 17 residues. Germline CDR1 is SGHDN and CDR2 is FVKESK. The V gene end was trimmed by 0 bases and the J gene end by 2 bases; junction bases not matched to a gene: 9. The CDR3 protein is CASSQEFAQGVNTEAFF. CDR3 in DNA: TGTGCCAGCAGCCAAGAGTTTGCTCAGGGGGTTAACACTGAAGCTTTCTTT.

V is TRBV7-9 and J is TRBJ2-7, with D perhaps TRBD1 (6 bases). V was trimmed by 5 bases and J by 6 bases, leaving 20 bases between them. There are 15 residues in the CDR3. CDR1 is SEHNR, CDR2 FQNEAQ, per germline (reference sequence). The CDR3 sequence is CASSPRQVGLREQYF. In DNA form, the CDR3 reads TGTGCCAGCAGCCCGAGACAGGTGGGCCTGCGCGAGCAGTACTTC.

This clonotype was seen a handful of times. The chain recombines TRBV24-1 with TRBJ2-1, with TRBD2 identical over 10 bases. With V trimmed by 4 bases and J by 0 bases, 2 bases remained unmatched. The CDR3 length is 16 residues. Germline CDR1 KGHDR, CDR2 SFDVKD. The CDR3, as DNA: TGTGCCACCAGTGACGCTAGCGGGAGCTCCTACAATGAGCAGTTCTTC. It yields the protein CATSDASGSSYNEQFF.

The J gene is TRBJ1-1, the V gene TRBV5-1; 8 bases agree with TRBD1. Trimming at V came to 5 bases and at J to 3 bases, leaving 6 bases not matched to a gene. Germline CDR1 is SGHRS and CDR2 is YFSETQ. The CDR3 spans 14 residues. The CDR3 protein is CASRAGQGHTEAFF. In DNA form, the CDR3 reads TGCGCCAGCAGAGCTGGACAGGGACACACTGAAGCTTTCTTT. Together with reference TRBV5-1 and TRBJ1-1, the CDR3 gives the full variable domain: KAGVTQTPRYLIKTRGQQVTLSCSPISGHRSVSWYQQTPGQGLQFLFEYFSETQRNKGNFPGRFSGRQFSNSRSEMNVSTLELGDSALYLCASRAGQGHTEAFFGQGTRLTVV.